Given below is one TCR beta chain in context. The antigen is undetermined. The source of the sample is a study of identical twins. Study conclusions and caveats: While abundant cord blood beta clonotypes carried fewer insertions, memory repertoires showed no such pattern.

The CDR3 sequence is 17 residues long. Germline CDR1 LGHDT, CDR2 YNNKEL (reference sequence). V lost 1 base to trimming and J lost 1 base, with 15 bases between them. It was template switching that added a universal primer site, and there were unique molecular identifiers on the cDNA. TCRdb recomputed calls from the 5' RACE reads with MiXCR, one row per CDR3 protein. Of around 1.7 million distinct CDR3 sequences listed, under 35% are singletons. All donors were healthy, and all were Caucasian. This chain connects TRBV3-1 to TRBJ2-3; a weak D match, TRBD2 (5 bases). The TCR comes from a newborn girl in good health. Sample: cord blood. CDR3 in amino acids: CASSQGVRLAGTDTQYF. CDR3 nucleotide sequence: TGTGCCAGCAGCCAAGGGGTCCGTCTAGCCGGCACAGATACGCAGTATTTT.